The following is a T cell receptor (beta chain) sequence with its context. Some clones are missing from TCRdb's copy, which holds only in-frame ones; the method was immunoSEQ multiplex PCR. The data contain 190,000 or so clones, just under 95% of them singletons. The data originate from a study of control samples from healthy donors and cancer patients. The CDR3 sequence is 16 residues long. The V end was cut by 7 bases, the J end by 0 bases, with 19 bases between. CDR1 is SGHVS and CDR2 is FQNEAQ in the germline V gene. The sequencing sample was made of blood. The source is a man in his late teens or twenties in good health. This sequence joins TRBV7-8 and TRBJ2-7; the D is unclear. DNA for the CDR3: TGTGCCAGCACCTCAAAGGGCCCAAGAAGCTCCTACGAGCAGTACTTC. It yields the protein CASTSKGPRSSYEQYF.